This TCR beta chain was captured in a study of human T cells and chemical hapten exposure (dated by TCRdb to about 2021). With respect to the entire study: For sensitization, 2% DPC in acetone was applied to an approximately 2 cm by approximately 2 cm area of upper inner arm skin. Blood samples were taken from patients before sensitization (week 0) and at 2, 6 and about 24 weeks after DPC sensitization. For TCR sequencing, blood came from twenty-nine alopecia patients at anywhere from one to four time points (pre-sensitization, 2, 6 and 24 weeks). Peripheral blood TCR repertoire changes were tracked in vivo in alopecia patients during primary and secondary sensitization to the hapten diphenylcyclopropenone (DPC). Patients additionally received weekly therapeutic DPC doses to the scalp throughout the approximately 24-week study period. Patch testing was performed on the upper back with Finn chambers containing 0.01% DPC, and the patch tests were scored after 6 days according to International Contact Dermatitis Research Group standards. Alopecia areata with under or over 50% scalp involvement, alopecia totalis and alopecia universalis were represented in the patient cohort, which was mostly female. Libraries were pooled for sequencing, and per-sample TCR yields varied mainly because of small differences in library volumes within the pool.

The sample's time point, from its label and the paper: patch test 2, 6 weeks after DPC sensitization. Interpreted using the paper, the treatment or condition label stands for: therapeutic diphenylcyclopropenone sensitization with weekly scalp DPC. At each patch-test visit, blood was drawn before the patch test was applied. Patients were eligible if aged 18 to 70, diagnosed with alopecia and judged suitable for DPC therapy, and pregnant patients were excluded. Unfractionated whole blood was collected in Tempus Blood RNA tubes, and total RNA was extracted from that blood. Summary of the overall study and its limitations: A positive correlation was found between the number of PT1 expanded TCRs and patch test score, with significance reached at thresholds 8, 16 and 32 but not 4. Because all patients had alopecia, a presumed autoimmune disease, the immune response of the patients might differ from that of healthy individuals. DPC sensitization did not change the number of TCRs with a frequency above 1 in 1000, and there was no evidence of changes in global repertoire structure. Repeated subsampling changed both the strength of the expansion versus patch-test correlation and the threshold at which the correlation became significant. Expanded TCRs formed significantly more large CDR3 similarity clusters than pre-sensitization or healthy control sets, consistent with antigen-driven responses.

The method behind the library was RACE. For sequencing, a NextSeq 500 was employed. During library preparation, unique molecular identifiers were attached to individual cDNA molecules so that TCRs could be counted quantitatively and reproducibly. Both TCR alpha and TCR beta chains were sequenced from each blood RNA sample. As for the original processing: A median of roughly 100,000 TCRs per sample was observed, with a range of roughly 23,224 to 700,000. V, J and CDR3 annotation of the TCR reads was carried out using the Decombinator software suite. Every sample was subsampled to the same number of TCRs (28,000) for the PS versus PT1 abundance plots. TCRs were defined as expanded if absent before sensitization and observed at least eight times at the 2-week time point. TCRdb's own reprocessing of the public reads used fastp at Q25 and MiXCR and kept productive beta chains. Records with the same CDR3 protein are collapsed into one entry carrying the most frequent genes and DNA. The V and J calls were not made by the authors but by TCRdb's processing. Recorded for this sample are tens of thousands of distinct CDR3 sequences; approximately 10% of them occurred a single time. Together, the top ten hold roughly 7% of the sample.

The germline V and J ends show losses of 5 bases and 3 bases respectively, and no gene match explains 4 bases of the junction. The CDR3 runs 14 residues from the cysteine to the phenylalanine. The kept DNA is CDR3 alone, 42 bases in frame from the first base. The germline V gene (reference sequence) provides CDR1 LNHDA and CDR2 SQIVND. On this clonotype: Its antigen is currently not known. No much larger clone is present one base from it, and per-base qualities are unavailable.

Recombination connected TRBV19 to TRBJ1-5; the central 7 bases match TRBD1. The starting material was whole blood, obtained in connection with sensitization to the hapten diphenylcyclopropenone (DPC). This clonotype originated in a woman aged 50 to 65 with alopecia areata. Some clones in this sample may be carry-over from other donors' samples. The CDR3 protein sequence reads: CASSDRADNQPQHF. The bases read TGTGCCAGTAGTGACAGGGCTGACAATCAGCCCCAGCATTTT.